This T cell receptor beta chain was retrieved from a study of cytomegalovirus exposure and HLA in healthy donors. Germline assignment: CDR1 SNHLY and CDR2 FYNNEI. The length of the CDR3 is 14 residues. V lost 8 bases and J 7 bases, leaving 20 bases between the germline ends. Amplification used 60 Vbeta primers and 13 Jbeta primers. The assay was immunoSEQ multiplex PCR, and TCRdb's table has in-frame clones only and misses some. The table shows 95,000 to 150,000 clones, with roughly 80% occurring only once. A note on this clone: The antigen is undetermined.

Study conclusions and caveats: About 87% or about 30% of the time was how often most TCR beta V segments were productive, according to an earlier analysis.

V is TRBV2 and J is TRBJ1-2; no clear D gene. The sequenced material came from PBMCs. This receptor was taken from a man aged 18 to 30 in good health and CMV-seropositive. The CDR3 reads CASAQTGDASGYTF. For the CDR3, the DNA is TGTGCCAGCGCCCAGACGGGAGATGCTTCTGGCTACACCTTC.